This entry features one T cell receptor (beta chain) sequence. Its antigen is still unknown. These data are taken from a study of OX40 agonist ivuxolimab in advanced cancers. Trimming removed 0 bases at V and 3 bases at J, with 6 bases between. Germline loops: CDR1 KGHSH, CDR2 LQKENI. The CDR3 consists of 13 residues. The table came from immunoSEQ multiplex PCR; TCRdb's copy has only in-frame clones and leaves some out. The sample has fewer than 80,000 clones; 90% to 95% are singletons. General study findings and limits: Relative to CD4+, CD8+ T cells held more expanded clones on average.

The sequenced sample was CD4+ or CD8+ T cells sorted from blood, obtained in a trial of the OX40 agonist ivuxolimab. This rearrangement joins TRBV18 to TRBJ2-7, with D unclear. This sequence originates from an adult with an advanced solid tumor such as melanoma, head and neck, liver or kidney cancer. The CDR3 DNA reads TGTGCCAGCTCACCACCTCGTGGCTACGAGCAGTACTTC. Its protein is CASSPPRGYEQYF.